This passage covers 10 T cell receptor beta chains from one sample sequenced in a study of shared clonotypes between healthy human individuals. The protocol was immunoSEQ multiplex PCR, while the TCRdb copy is restricted to in-frame clones and leaves out a portion. This table holds some 1 million clones, approximately 70% found once. Sequenced material: memory CD4+ T cells sorted from blood. The subset: CD45RA-negative fraction. The receptors derive from a man younger than 35 in good health.

The genes are TRBV28 and TRBJ1-2; 9 bases line up with TRBD1. CDR1 and CDR2 from the germline V gene are MDHEN and SYDVKM. The V and J ends lost 7 bases and 5 bases, in that order; junction bases with no gene match: 14. The CDR3 covers 16 residues. CDR3 region: CASTMTQTGGGYGYTF. The CDR3 bases are TGTGCCAGCACCATGACACAAACAGGGGGCGGGTATGGCTACACCTTC.

The chain combines TRBV5-1 with TRBJ1-6; no firm D call. V lost 4 bases and J lost 10, with 15 bases in between. Germline CDR1 SGHRS, CDR2 YFSETQ. This CDR3 spans 14 amino acids. The DNA of the CDR3 is TGCGCCAGCAGCGAAGACTTTCCAAGGTCACCCCTCCACTTT. It codes for CASSEDFPRSPLHF.

This clone was seen only a few times. In DNA, the CDR3 is TGTGCCAGCAGTTTAGAACCCGGGGGGGCTTTCGAGCAGTACTTC. Its protein is CASSLEPGGAFEQYF. The chain recombines TRBV27 with TRBJ2-7, with TRBD2 identical over 8 bases. The CDR3 consists of 15 residues. Germline CDR1 is MNHEY and CDR2 is SMNVEV (reference sequence). V shed 2 bases, J shed 6 bases, and the junction held 9 bases outside the gene matches.

The chain uses TRBV7-2 and TRBJ2-1; 8 bases line up with TRBD1. From germline, CDR1 is SGHTA and CDR2 FQGNSA. The V segment lost 4 bases and the J segment 5 bases; nucleotides outside the gene matches: 16. The CDR3 sequence is 18 residues long. CDR3 sequence (DNA): TGTGCCAGCAGCTCCCATCGGGTGGAAGACAGGGGTCACAATGAGCAGTTCTTC. Amino acids: CASSSHRVEDRGHNEQFF.

This chain uses TRBV10-3 with TRBJ2-3, with 8 bases identical to TRBD2. V shed 8 bases, J shed 2 bases, and the junction held 9 bases outside the gene matches. This CDR3 has 15 amino acids. CDR1 ENHRY and CDR2 SYGVKD come from the germline V gene. CDR3 DNA: TGTGCCATCCTGGAGCGGGAGCCAAACACAGATACGCAGTATTTT. This codes for CAILEREPNTDTQYF.

The chain links TRBV5-5 to TRBJ2-7; 9 bases fit TRBD2. The CDR3 loop spans 18 amino acids. Germline V gene lookup returns CDR1 SGHKS and CDR2 YYEKEE (reference sequence). The V gene end was trimmed by 4 bases and the J gene end by 0 bases; junction bases not matched to a gene: 14. The CDR3 DNA sequence: TGTGCCAGCAGCCCCTTTGCTATTGCGGGGGGGAGCTCCTACGAGCAGTACTTC. Translation: CASSPFAIAGGSSYEQYF.

V gene TRBV11-3 combines with J gene TRBJ2-2; 8 nucleotides match TRBD2. Germline V gives CDR1 SGHNT, CDR2 YENEEA. The length of the CDR3 is 15 residues. V was pared by 0 bases and J by 4 bases, with 1 base of the junction left unmatched. The CDR3, as DNA: TGTGCCAGCAGCTTAGACGGGAGGGTCACCGGGGAGCTGTTTTTT. Translation gives CASSLDGRVTGELFF.

With respect to this clone: The same CDR3 arises from other DNA sequences in this sample as well. The gene calls are TRBV6-1 and TRBJ1-5; D gene ambiguous. The CDR3 runs 14 residues. Germline loops: CDR1 MNHNS, CDR2 SASEGT. V dropped 1 base and J dropped 2 bases, with 6 bases sitting between them. Here the CDR3 reads CASSEGVGNQPQHF. CDR3 DNA sequence: TGTGCCAGCAGTGAAGGTGTCGGCAATCAGCCCCAGCATTTT.

The CDR3 reads CASRDFSVNTEAFF. In DNA form, the CDR3 reads TGTGCCAGTCGGGACTTTTCGGTGAACACTGAAGCTTTCTTT. J is TRBJ1-1 and V is TRBV25-1; perhaps TRBD1 as D (5 bases). Germline CDR1 and CDR2: MGHDK and SYGVNS. The V end lost 9 bases, the J end lost 0 bases, and 14 bases lay between the germline ends. The CDR3 consists of 14 residues.

Ten or more counts support this clone. The chain uses TRBV7-9 and TRBJ2-3; 10 positions agree with TRBD1. The CDR3 runs to 16 residues. V lost 5 bases and J lost 2; bases outside the gene matches: 7. CDR1 and CDR2 from the germline V gene are SEHNR and FQNEAQ (reference sequence). The CDR3 loop is CASSREGQGNTDTQYF. The CDR3, as DNA: TGTGCCAGCAGCCGTGAGGGACAGGGGAACACAGATACGCAGTATTTT.